The sequence of this T cell receptor (beta chain) was determined in a study of shared clonotypes between healthy human individuals. The V gene's germline CDR1 is LGHNT and CDR2 FRNRAP. The V segment lost 0 bases and the J segment 7 bases; nucleotides outside the gene matches: 4. The CDR3 contains 15 residues. Profiling relied on immunoSEQ multiplex PCR, and the TCRdb table lists in-frame clones only, not all of them. The sample has millions of clones, more than 90% seen once. This TCR derives from a young man in good health. Specimen: naive CD4+ T cells sorted from blood. Subset reported: CD45RA+ positively selected. This sequence joins TRBV12-5 and TRBJ2-1; 9 bases fit TRBD1. The CDR3: CASGLVGQGPNEQFF. DNA for the CDR3: TGTGCTAGTGGTTTGGTAGGACAGGGGCCTAATGAGCAGTTCTTC.